One and the same sample provided the 31 T cell receptor beta chains below, sequenced in a study of PD-1 blockade in classical Hodgkin lymphoma. Generated by immunoSEQ multiplex PCR, the TCRdb table keeps only in-frame clones and is missing some. The sample yields about 99,000 clones, roughly 76% seen once. With no exception, relapse followed autologous stem cell transplantation in all patients, and brentuximab vedotin exposure varied. This specimen was peripheral blood mononuclear cells (PBMCs), taken before the second cycle of nivolumab. The source of these receptors is a human donor with classical Hodgkin lymphoma.

This clone was picked up one time. The rearrangement uses TRBV5-6 and TRBJ2-5; the match to TRBD2 covers 7 bases. Germline V CDR1 and CDR2: SGHDT, YYEEEE. This CDR3 region has 15 residues. After removal of 1 base from V and 4 bases from J, the junction contained 7 bases not matched to a gene. CDR3 region: CASSLRAGVVETQYF. CDR3 DNA sequence: TGTGCCAGCAGCTTGCGGGCGGGGGTGGTAGAGACCCAGTACTTC.

The rearrangement joins TRBV2 to TRBJ2-3, with unresolved D. With 1 base removed from V and 0 bases from J, the gap between germline ends came to 8 bases. The germline V gene has CDR1 SNHLY and CDR2 FYNNEI. The CDR3 consists of 15 residues. CDR3 amino acids: CASSEEIRSTDTQYF. In nucleotides, the CDR3 is TGTGCCAGCAGTGAAGAGATCAGAAGCACAGATACGCAGTATTTT.

This clone was seen just once. The genes are TRBV29-1 and TRBJ2-7, with 11 bases aligning to TRBD2. The CDR3 has 14 residues. Trimming cost V 5 bases and J 5 bases; bases outside gene matches: 8. Germline CDR1 and CDR2: SQVTM and ANQGSEA. The CDR3 nucleotides read TGCAGCGTTAAGGGACTAGCGGAGAGGAACGAGCAGTACTTC. Amino acid sequence: CSVKGLAERNEQYF.

V usage is TRBV5-4 and J usage is TRBJ2-1; D gene uncertain. CDR1 and CDR2 (germline): SGHNT, YYREEE (reference sequence). The CDR3 runs 15 residues. V lost 4 bases, J lost 5 bases, and 16 bases lay in between. CDR3 DNA: TGTGCCAGCAGCACCGGTGGAACTCAGGACAATGAGCAGTTCTTC. This translates into CASSTGGTQDNEQFF.

This chain connects TRBV19 to TRBJ2-3; 10 positions agree with TRBD1. CDR3 length: 15 amino acids. Germline V CDR1 and CDR2: LNHDA, SQIVND (reference sequence). After removal of 7 bases from V and 5 bases from J, the junction contained 9 bases not matched to a gene. Written as DNA, the CDR3 is TGTGCCAGTACCGATGGGACAGGGGCCCAAGATACGCAGTATTTT. Its protein is CASTDGTGAQDTQYF.

This chain uses TRBV7-2 with TRBJ2-7; 8 positions agree with TRBD2. Germline CDR1 and CDR2: SGHTA and FQGNSA. The CDR3 is 15 residues long. The V and J ends lost 0 bases and 0 bases, in that order; junction bases with no gene match: 1. The CDR3: CASSLARGDSYEQYF. The CDR3 coding sequence is TGTGCCAGCAGCTTAGCGCGGGGGGACTCCTACGAGCAGTACTTC.

This rearrangement joins TRBV2 to TRBJ1-5; D call uncertain. Trimming pared 6 bases from V and 6 bases from J, leaving 18 bases between. Germline V lookup: CDR1 SNHLY, CDR2 FYNNEI. The CDR3 is 15 amino acids. DNA of the CDR3: TGTGCCAGCAGGGGTGGAGACGGAGGCGCTCAGCCCCAGCATTTT. Protein product: CASRGGDGGAQPQHF.

The V and J genes are TRBV15 and TRBJ2-2; 9 bases agree with TRBD1. The CDR3 runs 14 residues. Trimming cost V 4 bases and J 6 bases; bases outside gene matches: 3. Looked up from germline, CDR1 is LNHNV and CDR2 is YYDKDF (reference sequence). The CDR3 DNA reads as TGTGCCACCAGCAACAGGGGGCGAGCCGGGGAGCTGTTTTTT. Translated, it gives CATSNRGRAGELFF.

V usage is TRBV19 and J usage is TRBJ2-5; 7 bases line up with TRBD1. Germline CDR1 LNHDA, CDR2 SQIVND (reference sequence). The V and J ends lost 6 bases and 5 bases, in that order; junction bases with no gene match: 6. The CDR3 length is 13 residues. The CDR3 DNA reads as TGTGCCAGTAGCGACAGGGCGTGGGAGACCCAGTACTTC. This encodes CASSDRAWETQYF.

This clone showed up just once. V gene TRBV4-3 combines with J gene TRBJ2-7; D call uncertain. Germline V gives CDR1 LGHNA, CDR2 YSLEER. Deletions cut 4 bases from V and 5 bases from J, with 12 bases between. This CDR3 comprises 13 residues. The CDR3 loop is CASSRGIGNEQYF. CDR3 in DNA: TGCGCCAGCAGCCGTGGGATAGGGAACGAGCAGTACTTC.

The chain combines TRBV10-3 with TRBJ2-7, with D perhaps matching TRBD1 (6 bases). Germline V gives CDR1 ENHRY, CDR2 SYGVKD. The ends were cut back, 11 bases at V and 0 bases at J, with 14 bases in the middle. The CDR3 has 13 amino acids. Here the CDR3 DNA reads TGTGCCGTCACAGGGACGAGCTCCTACGAGCAGTACTTC. Encoded protein: CAVTGTSSYEQYF.

This chain joins TRBV5-3 and TRBJ1-2; D gene unclear. TRBV5-3 is treated as an ORF (open reading frame) with a function not yet certain. V was clipped by 1 base and J by 2 bases, with 18 bases between them. There are 17 residues in the CDR3. The CDR3 loop is CARSLWATTPLNYGYTF. For the CDR3, the DNA is TGTGCCAGAAGCTTGTGGGCGACAACCCCTTTGAACTATGGCTACACCTTC.

This chain connects TRBV7-2 to TRBJ2-7; D not certain. V lost 4 bases to trimming and J lost 5 bases, with 6 bases between them. Germline CDR1 SGHTA, CDR2 FQGNSA. The CDR3 has 11 amino acids. The CDR3 loop reads CASSYTDEQYF. DNA for the CDR3: TGTGCCAGCAGCTATACAGACGAGCAGTACTTC. Using reference TRBV7-2 and TRBJ2-7 for the parts outside the CDR3, the full variable domain is GAGVSQSPSNKVTEKGKDVELRCDPISGHTALYWYRQSLGQGLEFLIYFQGNSAPDKSGLPSDRFSAERTGGSVSTLTIQRTQQEDSAVYLCASSYTDEQYFGPGTRLTVT.

This rearrangement joins TRBV7-7 to TRBJ2-5; TRBD2 is a possible D gene (7 bases). V was pared by 4 bases and J by 5 bases, with 20 bases between. The CDR3 length is 16 residues. Germline-derived CDR1 and CDR2 are SSHAT and FNYEAQ (reference sequence). The CDR3 bases are TGTGCCAGCAGCTCCTCGGTGGGGGGGGCAGTGGAGACCCAGTACTTC. Its translation: CASSSSVGGAVETQYF.

This chain connects TRBV10-1 to TRBJ1-2; no definite D call. Trimming stripped 2 bases from V and 8 bases from J, with 12 bases between. Germline-derived CDR1 and CDR2 are WNHNN and SYGVQD (reference sequence). The CDR3 has 13 residues. The CDR3 loop is CASSEVIHGGYTF. CDR3 bases: TGCGCCAGCAGTGAGGTGATCCACGGCGGCTACACCTTC.

This sequence joins TRBV15 and TRBJ2-1; D not certain. This CDR3 contains 17 residues. Germline CDR1 reads LNHNV; CDR2 reads YYDKDF (reference sequence). V lost 3 bases, J lost 8 bases, and 23 bases lay in between. The CDR3 loop reads CATSREQWAERRDEQFF. The DNA for the CDR3 is TGTGCCACCAGCAGGGAGCAGTGGGCGGAGAGAAGGGATGAGCAGTTCTTC.

The chain links TRBV28 to TRBJ2-2, with D tentatively TRBD2 (5 bases). The CDR3 runs to 15 residues. Trimming took 2 bases from V and 5 from J, leaving 12 bases between them. Germline V lookup: CDR1 MDHEN, CDR2 SYDVKM. This chain's CDR3 is CASSLPPRGTGELFF. In DNA, the CDR3 is TGTGCCAGCAGTTTACCGCCCCGAGGGACCGGGGAGCTGTTTTTT.

The chain carries TRBV10-3 and TRBJ2-5, with TRBD1 as a possible D gene (5 bases). V was cut by 3 bases and J by 5 bases, with 16 bases left in between. The CDR3 totals 15 residues. Germline V lookup: CDR1 ENHRY, CDR2 SYGVKD. The CDR3 here is CAISEIQGTGETQYF. CDR3 in DNA: TGTGCCATCAGTGAAATCCAGGGAACTGGCGAGACCCAGTACTTC.

This chain's CDR3 is CASSSPGQGGNTQYF. The CDR3 DNA sequence: TGTGCCAGCAGCTCGCCGGGACAGGGGGGGAATACGCAGTATTTT. The chain combines TRBV7-3 with TRBJ2-3; 11 nucleotides line up with TRBD1. With V trimmed by 4 bases and J by 7 bases, 7 bases remained unmatched. There are 15 residues in the CDR3. Germline CDR1 SGHTA, CDR2 FQGTGA.

The V gene is TRBV4-2, the J gene TRBJ2-3; 9 positions match TRBD2. This CDR3 is 15 amino acids long. The germline gives CDR1 LGHNA, CDR2 YNFKEQ. The ends lost 2 bases at V and 5 bases at J; junction bases unmatched: 5. The chain's CDR3 is CASSQSSGVVDTQYF. The CDR3 DNA sequence: TGTGCCAGCAGCCAATCTAGCGGGGTGGTAGATACGCAGTATTTT.

In this sample, this clone turned up many times. The V gene is TRBV7-6, the J gene TRBJ1-1; D gene unclear. CDR1 and CDR2 from the germline V gene are SGHVS and FNYEAQ. The CDR3 consists of 13 residues. V shed 1 base and J shed 1 base, with 4 bases lying between them. The CDR3 sequence is CASSLVRNTEAFF. DNA for the CDR3: TGTGCCAGCAGCTTAGTGCGGAACACTGAAGCTTTCTTT.

The rearrangement links TRBV29-1 to TRBJ2-1; D is unresolved. CDR1 and CDR2 (germline): SQVTM, ANQGSEA. V lost 2 bases to trimming and J lost 14 bases, with 4 bases between them. CDR3 length: 8 residues. CDR3 sequence reads: CSVEMKFF. The CDR3 bases are TGCAGCGTTGAAATGAAGTTCTTC.

This chain connects TRBV10-3 to TRBJ1-5; no firm D call. This CDR3 has 13 residues. The germline V gene has CDR1 ENHRY and CDR2 SYGVKD. Deletions cut 7 bases from V and 7 bases from J, with 14 bases between. CDR3 nucleotide sequence: TGTGCCATCATGAGGGAAGTTGGACAGCCCCAGCATTTT. Amino acids: CAIMREVGQPQHF.

The rearrangement joins TRBV10-2 to TRBJ2-5, with D perhaps matching TRBD1 or TRBD2 (5 bases each). V lost 2 bases and J 4 bases, leaving 11 bases between the germline ends. Per germline, CDR1 WSHSY and CDR2 SAAADI. The CDR3 has 14 residues. CDR3: CASSEAVGGETQYF. The CDR3 DNA is TGCGCCAGCAGTGAGGCCGTTGGGGGAGAGACCCAGTACTTC.

This rearrangement joins TRBV5-8 to TRBJ2-7, with a tentative D call TRBD2 (5 bases). The CDR3 has 15 residues. The germline V gene has CDR1 SGHTS and CDR2 YDEGEE. V was shortened by 5 bases and J by 0 bases, with 15 bases between the two germline ends. In DNA form, the CDR3 reads TGTGCCAGCAGTCACGCCCCTGGGAGCTCCTACGAGCAGTACTTC. Translated: CASSHAPGSSYEQYF.

This chain links TRBV5-1 with TRBJ1-1, with D possibly being TRBD1 (6 bases). This CDR3 is built from 15 residues. CDR1 SGHRS and CDR2 YFSETQ come from the germline V gene. The V end lost 2 bases, the J end lost 0 bases, and 11 bases lay between the germline ends. The CDR3 here is CASSLGQPMNTEAFF. CDR3 in DNA: TGCGCCAGCAGCTTAGGACAGCCGATGAACACTGAAGCTTTCTTT.

This clone was detected once. This chain links TRBV28 with TRBJ2-7, with no clear D. V was clipped by 6 bases and J by 6 bases, with 21 bases between them. Germline V gene lookup returns CDR1 MDHEN and CDR2 SYDVKM. The CDR3 is made up of 15 amino acids. CDR3: CASSLSPSGVSEQYF. As DNA, the CDR3 is TGTGCCAGCAGCCTGAGCCCCTCTGGGGTCTCCGAGCAGTACTTC.

This clone was recorded only once. This chain joins TRBV30 and TRBJ2-7; maybe TRBD1 (5 bases). The CDR3 totals 13 residues. CDR1 is GTSNPN, CDR2 SVGIG, per germline (reference sequence). Trimming removed 0 bases from V and 5 bases from J, with 11 bases in between. The CDR3 region has the DNA TGTGCCTGGAGTGTAATCTGGGGCCACGAGCAGTACTTC. Translating gives CAWSVIWGHEQYF.

Note on this clone: Compared with germline, one end of the junction differs, possibly owing to a read error. The chain joins TRBV10-3 to TRBJ1-2, with D perhaps matching TRBD1 (6 bases). The CDR3 consists of 13 residues. CDR1 and CDR2 from the germline V gene are ENHRY and SYGVKD. This chain's CDR3 is CASSENRVYGYTF. The CDR3 coding sequence is TGTGCCAGCAGTGAAAACAGGGTCTATGGCTACACCTTC.

This clone was picked up one time. The chain recombines TRBV19 with TRBJ2-1; no clear D. CDR3 length equals 16 residues. Trimming took 6 bases from V and 3 from J, leaving 18 bases between them. Germline values: CDR1 LNHDA, CDR2 SQIVND (reference sequence). DNA for the CDR3: TGTGCCAGTAGCCCAGACTCCGTCGGGCACTACAATGAGCAGTTCTTC. It yields the protein CASSPDSVGHYNEQFF.

V is TRBV28 and J is TRBJ1-5; no clear D. The CDR3 has 16 amino acids. Germline V gives CDR1 MDHEN, CDR2 SYDVKM. Trimming stripped 5 bases from V and 3 bases from J, with 17 bases between. The chain's CDR3 is CASSPLSWRDNQPQHF. The CDR3 bases are TGTGCCAGCAGTCCCTTATCATGGAGGGACAATCAGCCCCAGCATTTT.